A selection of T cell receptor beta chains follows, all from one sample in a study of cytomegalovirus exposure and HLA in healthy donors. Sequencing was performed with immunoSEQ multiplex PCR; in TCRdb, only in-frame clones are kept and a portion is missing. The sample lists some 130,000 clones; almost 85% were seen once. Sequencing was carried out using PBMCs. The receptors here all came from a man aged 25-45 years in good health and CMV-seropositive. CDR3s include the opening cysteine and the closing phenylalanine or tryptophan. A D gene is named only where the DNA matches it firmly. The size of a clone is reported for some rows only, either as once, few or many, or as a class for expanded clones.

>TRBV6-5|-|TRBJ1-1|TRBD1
TGTGCCAGCAGTTACCAGGACAGGCGAGAAGCTTTCTTT
CASSYQDRREAFF
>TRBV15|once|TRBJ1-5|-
TGTGCCACCAGCAGAGGAGGTGCCGCGGGGCCCCAGCATTTT
CATSRGGAAGPQHF
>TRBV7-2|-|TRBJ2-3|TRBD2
TGTGCCAGCAGCTTAAGGGGGCGGGGGGGCCGAACAGATACGCAGTATTTT
CASSLRGRGGRTDTQYF
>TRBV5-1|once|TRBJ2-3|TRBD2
TGCGCCAGCAGCTTACTAGCGGGGAGTGGGGCGCAGTATTTT
CASSLLAGSGAQYF
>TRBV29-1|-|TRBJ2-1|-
TGCAGCGTAGTTGGGGGCCCCAGCTCCTACAATGAGCAGTTCTTC
CSVVGGPSSYNEQFF
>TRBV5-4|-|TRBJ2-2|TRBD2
TGTGCCAGCAGCTTGGAGCTGTCGACTAGCGGGGGGGCTTTGGGGGAGCTGTTTTTT
CASSLELSTSGGALGELFF
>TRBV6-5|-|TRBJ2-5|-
TGTGCCAGCAGTTATGGAGGGGGGGACCAAGAGACCCAGTACTTC
CASSYGGGDQETQYF
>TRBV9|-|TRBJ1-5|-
TGTGCCAGCAGCCAAGGGGGGGAGTTGAATCAGCCCCAGCATTTT
CASSQGGELNQPQHF
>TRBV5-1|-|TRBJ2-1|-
TGCGCCAGCAGCTTGGGAAGCGCTTCGGCGTCCTACAATGAGCAGTTCTTC
CASSLGSASASYNEQFF
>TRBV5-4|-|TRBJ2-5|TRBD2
TGTGCCAGCAGCTTGGCTGCTAGCGGGAGGGTGAAGGAGACCCAGTACTTC
CASSLAASGRVKETQYF
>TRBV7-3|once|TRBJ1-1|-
TGTGCCAGCAGCTTCGGGGGGCCTGACACTGAAGCTTTCTTT
CASSFGGPDTEAFF
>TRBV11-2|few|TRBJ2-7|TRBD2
TGTGCCAGCAGCCTAGCGGGGACTTTTTTGGGGCAGTACTTC
CASSLAGTFLGQYF
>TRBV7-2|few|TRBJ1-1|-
TGTGCCAGCAGCTTAACGAGGACTGAAGCTTTCTTT
CASSLTRTEAFF
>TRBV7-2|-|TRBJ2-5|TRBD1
TGTGCCAGCAGCTTAGGGCAGGGGGCTGGGGAGACCCAGTACTTC
CASSLGQGAGETQYF
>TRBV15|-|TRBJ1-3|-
TGTGCCACCAGCAGAGTTGGGGGGGCGGGCAACACCATATATTTT
CATSRVGGAGNTIYF
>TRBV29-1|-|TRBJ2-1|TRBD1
TGCAGCGGGCAGAACAGGGGGTCCTACAATGAGCAGTTCTTC
CSGQNRGSYNEQFF
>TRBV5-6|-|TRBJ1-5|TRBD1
TGTGCCAGCAGCTCTACAGGGGACAATCAGCCCCAGCATTTT
CASSSTGDNQPQHF
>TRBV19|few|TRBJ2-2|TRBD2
TGTGCCAGTAGTATTGGGGGGGTGAACACCGGGGAGCTGTTTTTT
CASSIGGVNTGELFF
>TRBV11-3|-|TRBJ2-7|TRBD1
TGTGCCAGCAGCCGACAGGGGACTCCGACCTACGAGCAGTACTTC
CASSRQGTPTYEQYF
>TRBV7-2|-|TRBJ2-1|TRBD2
TGTGCCAGCAGCCGGACTAGCGGGAGTGAAAATGAGCAGTTCTTC
CASSRTSGSENEQFF
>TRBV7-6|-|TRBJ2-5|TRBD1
TGTGCCAGCAGCTTACAGGGGGCGGGAAAGACCCAGTACTTC
CASSLQGAGKTQYF
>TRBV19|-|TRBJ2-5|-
TGTGCCAGTAGTACAGGGTTGGAGACCCAGTACTTC
CASSTGLETQYF
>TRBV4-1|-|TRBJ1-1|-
TGCGCCAGCAGCCAAACAGGATCCTACACTGAAGCTTTCTTT
CASSQTGSYTEAFF
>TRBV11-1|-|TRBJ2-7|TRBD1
TGTGCCAGCAGCGATACCGGGACAGTCTACGAGCAGTACTTC
CASSDTGTVYEQYF